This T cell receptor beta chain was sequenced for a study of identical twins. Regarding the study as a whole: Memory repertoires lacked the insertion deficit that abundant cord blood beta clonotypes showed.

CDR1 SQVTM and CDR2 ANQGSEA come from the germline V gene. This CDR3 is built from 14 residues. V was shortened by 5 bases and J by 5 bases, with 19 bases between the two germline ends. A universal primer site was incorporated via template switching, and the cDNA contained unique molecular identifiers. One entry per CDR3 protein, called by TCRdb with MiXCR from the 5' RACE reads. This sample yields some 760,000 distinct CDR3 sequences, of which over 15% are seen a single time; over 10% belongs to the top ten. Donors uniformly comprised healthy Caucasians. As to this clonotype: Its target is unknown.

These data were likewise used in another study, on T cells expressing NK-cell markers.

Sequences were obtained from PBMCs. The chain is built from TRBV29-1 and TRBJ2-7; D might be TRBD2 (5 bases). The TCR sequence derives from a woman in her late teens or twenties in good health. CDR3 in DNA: TGCAGCGTTTCGGGCGGACGCTCGCGGGACGAGCAGTACTTC. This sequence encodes CSVSGGRSRDEQYF.